This T cell receptor (beta chain) comes out of a study of siplizumab effects on memory and regulatory T cells. Method: immunoSEQ multiplex PCR; TCRdb's copy keeps in-frame clones and lacks some. The repertoire holds around 83,000 clones, with about 87% as singletons. The CDR3 extends over 12 amino acids. Germline values: CDR1 KGHSH, CDR2 LQKENI. With 4 bases removed from V and 7 bases from J, the gap between germline ends came to 7 bases. The receptor was derived from a human donor in good health. This rearrangement joins TRBV18 to TRBJ2-2; no reliable D call. The sequenced material came from CD4+ T cells sorted from blood. CDR3 sequence reads: CASSLRNGELFF. CDR3 nucleotide sequence: TGTGCCAGCTCACTCCGGAACGGGGAGCTGTTTTTT.